These T cell receptor beta chains were read from a single sample in a study of post-analysis software for immune sequencing data. TCRdb re-called the PCR reads through MiXCR, storing one row per CDR3 protein. The sample has about 620,000 distinct CDR3 sequences; 44% are singletons. Sequenced input: blood. The receptors come from a girl under 18 with multiple sclerosis. The CDR3 runs from the conserved cysteine through the conserved F or W. D genes are given only for firm matches. Some rows mark clone size as missing; the rest say once, few, many or name a class of expanded clone.

>NA|NA|TRBJ2-1|TRBV3-1
CASSQDRLGGYNEQFF
TGTGCCAGCAGCCAAGATAGACTAGGGGGGTACAATGAGCAGTTCTTC
>many|TRBD2|TRBJ2-1|TRBV11-2
CASSLVGGASYNEQFF
TGTGCCAGCAGCTTAGTCGGGGGGGCTTCCTACAATGAGCAGTTCTTC
>NA|NA|TRBJ1-5|TRBV10-3
CAIWEGGGYQPQHF
TGTGCCATCTGGGAGGGAGGGGGATATCAGCCCCAGCATTTT
>NA|NA|TRBJ2-3|TRBV5-1
CASSLGGTQVDTQYF
TGCGCCAGCAGCTTGGGGGGGACTCAGGTAGATACGCAGTATTTT
>NA|TRBD2|TRBJ2-1|TRBV10-3
CAISGTSGRSANEQFF
TGTGCCATCAGTGGGACTAGCGGGAGGTCGGCGAATGAGCAGTTCTTC
>NA|NA|TRBJ1-4|TRBV29-1
CSVEATHGEKLFF
TGCAGCGTTGAAGCTACACACGGCGAAAAACTGTTTTTT
>NA|NA|TRBJ2-1|TRBV5-4
CASSLQGTNEQFF
TGTGCCAGCAGCTTGCAGGGGACCAATGAGCAGTTCTTC
>few|NA|TRBJ2-7|TRBV29-1
CSAGGQYSYEQYF
TGCAGCGCCGGCGGCCAGTACTCCTACGAGCAGTACTTC
>NA|NA|TRBJ1-4|TRBV4-2
CASSQSWGTNEKLFF
TGTGCCAGCAGCCAATCATGGGGAACTAATGAAAAACTGTTTTTT
>NA|TRBD1|TRBJ2-4|TRBV11-3
CASSPQPGQEVKNIQYF
TGTGCCAGCAGCCCCCAACCGGGACAGGAGGTCAAAAACATTCAGTACTTC
>NA|NA|TRBJ2-1|TRBV13
CASSPRASWEQFF
TGTGCCAGCAGCCCTCGTGCGAGCTGGGAGCAGTTCTTC
>NA|NA|TRBJ1-2|TRBV10-3
CASSDRSEYGYTF
TGTGCCAGCAGTGATCGTTCAGAATATGGCTACACCTTC
>few|NA|TRBJ2-3|TRBV5-1
CASSEQVYTDTQYF
TGCGCCAGCAGCGAGCAGGTCTACACAGATACGCAGTATTTT
>NA|NA|TRBJ1-1|TRBV7-6
CASSLALSGRGTFF
TGTGCCAGCAGCTTAGCCCTGTCCGGGAGGGGGACTTTCTTT
>NA|TRBD2|TRBJ2-4|TRBV27
CASSSRLAGGLVKNIQYF
TGTGCCAGCAGTTCTCGCCTAGCGGGGGGGCTTGTCAAAAACATTCAGTACTTC
>NA|NA|TRBJ2-2|TRBV12-3/TRBV12-4
CASSLLNVRGFGVGRDRGGELFF
TGTGCCAGCAGTTTATTAAATGTGCGGGGTTTCGGGGTTGGAAGGGACCGCGGCGGGGAGCTGTTTTTT
>NA|NA|TRBJ2-3|TRBV6-6
CASSLASMDTQYF
TGTGCCAGCAGTTTAGCTAGCATGGATACGCAGTATTTT
>few|NA|TRBJ2-6|TRBV12-3/TRBV12-4
CATERAGATSGANVLTF
TGTGCCACGGAGCGGGCGGGGGCTACCTCTGGGGCCAACGTCCTGACTTTC
>NA|NA|TRBJ1-5|TRBV7-6
CASSRGQHNQPQHF
TGTGCCAGCAGCCGCGGACAGCACAATCAGCCCCAGCATTTT
>NA|TRBD2|TRBJ2-5|TRBV29-1
CSVRGVYQETQYF
TGCAGTGTCCGGGGGGTGTACCAAGAGACCCAGTACTTC
>NA|TRBD2|TRBJ2-1|TRBV5-1
CASSRGGLASYNEQFF
TGCGCCAGCAGCCGAGGGGGACTAGCGTCCTACAATGAGCAGTTCTTC
>NA|TRBD1|TRBJ2-1|TRBV5-1
CASSLQGVDEQFF
TGCGCCAGCAGCTTACAGGGGGTTGATGAGCAGTTCTTC
>NA|NA|TRBJ2-7|TRBV28
CASRGTASSYEQYF
TGTGCCAGCAGGGGGACGGCGAGCTCCTACGAGCAGTACTTC
>NA|NA|TRBJ2-5|TRBV7-2
CASSPRLFGQETQYF
TGTGCCAGCAGCCCCCGACTATTCGGGCAAGAGACCCAGTACTTC
>NA|NA|TRBJ2-7|TRBV7-2
CASSLDLLAYEQYF
TGTGCCAGCAGCTTAGACCTACTCGCTTACGAGCAGTACTTC
>NA|TRBD2|TRBJ2-7|TRBV5-1
CASRRVAGSVEQYF
TGCGCCAGTCGGCGAGTAGCGGGATCCGTCGAGCAGTACTTC
>NA|NA|TRBJ2-1|TRBV5-1
CASSLPQGTKDNEQFF
TGCGCCAGCAGCCTACCACAGGGGACTAAAGACAATGAGCAGTTCTTC
>NA|NA|TRBJ2-3|TRBV20-1
CSARVAHPEGDTQYF
TGCAGTGCTAGAGTGGCTCACCCGGAGGGAGATACGCAGTATTTT
>NA|TRBD1|TRBJ1-6|TRBV7-9
CASSLARGQGLGSPLHF
TGTGCCAGCAGCTTAGCGCGAGGACAGGGGCTCGGTTCACCCCTCCACTTT
>NA|NA|TRBJ1-5|TRBV20-1
CSASSADQPQHF
TGCAGTGCTAGTAGTGCCGATCAGCCCCAGCATTTT
>few|NA|TRBJ2-3|TRBV6-5
CASRGPSTDTQYF
TGTGCCAGCAGAGGACCTAGCACAGATACGCAGTATTTT
>NA|NA|TRBJ1-2|TRBV15
CATSSPERGAYGYTF
TGTGCCACCAGCAGCCCCGAAAGGGGGGCTTATGGCTACACCTTC